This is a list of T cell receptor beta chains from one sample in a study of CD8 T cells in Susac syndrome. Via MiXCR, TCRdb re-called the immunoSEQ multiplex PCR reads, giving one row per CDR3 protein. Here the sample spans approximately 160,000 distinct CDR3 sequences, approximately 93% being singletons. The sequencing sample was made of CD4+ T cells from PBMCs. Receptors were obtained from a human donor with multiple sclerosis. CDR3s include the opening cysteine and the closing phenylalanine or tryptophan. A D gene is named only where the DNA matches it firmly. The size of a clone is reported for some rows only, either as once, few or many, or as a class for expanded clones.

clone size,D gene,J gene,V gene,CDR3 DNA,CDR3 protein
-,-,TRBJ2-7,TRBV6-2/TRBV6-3,TGTGCCAGCAGTTACTACAGGGTCCTGGGGGAGCAGTACTTC,CASSYYRVLGEQYF
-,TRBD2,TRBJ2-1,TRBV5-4,TGTGCCAGCAGCCAGGGACTAGCGGTGTACAATGAGCAGTTCTTC,CASSQGLAVYNEQFF
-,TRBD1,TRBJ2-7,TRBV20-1,TGCAGTGCCCGACGGGGCAGGGGGCCCGAGCAGTACTTC,CSARRGRGPEQYF
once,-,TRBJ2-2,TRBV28,TGTGCCAGCAGTTCCGGGACCAGGGAGCGTGGGGAGCTGTTTTTT,CASSSGTRERGELFF
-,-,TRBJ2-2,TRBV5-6,TGTGCCAGCAGCCCAGTCGGGGCGAACACCGGGGAGCTGTTTTTT,CASSPVGANTGELFF
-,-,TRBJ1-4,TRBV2,TGTGCCAGCAGAGGCTGGGGGGATGAAAAACTGTTTTTT,CASRGWGDEKLFF
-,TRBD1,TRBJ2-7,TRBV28,TGTGCCAGCAGTCCCGACCCCCCCCGGGACAGGGGCGAGCAGTACTTC,CASSPDPPRDRGEQYF
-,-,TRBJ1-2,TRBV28,TGTGCCAGCAGTTTGGGGGTAAATGATTATGGCTACACCTTC,CASSLGVNDYGYTF
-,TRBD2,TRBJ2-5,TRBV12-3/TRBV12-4,TGTGCCAGCAGTCCCGGGGGGGAGACCCAGTACTTC,CASSPGGETQYF
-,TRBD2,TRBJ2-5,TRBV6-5,TGTGCCAGCAACCAAAGCGGGAGGGAGAAGACCCAGTACTTC,CASNQSGREKTQYF
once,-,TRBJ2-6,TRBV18,TGTGCCAGCTCACCACGGGCAGGACGCTCTGGGGCCAACGTCCTGACTTTC,CASSPRAGRSGANVLTF
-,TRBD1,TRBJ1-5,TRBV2,TGTGCCAGCAGTGAGGCAGCATCTTGGGACAGGGAGATTTATAGCAATCAGCCCCAGCATTTT,CASSEAASWDREIYSNQPQHF
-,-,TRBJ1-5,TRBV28,TGTGCCAGCAGTTTTCCCCCCAATCAGCCCCAGCATTTT,CASSFPPNQPQHF
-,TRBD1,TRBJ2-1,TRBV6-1,TGTGCCAGCAGTGCCTCGGGACAGGGGAATGATGAGCAGTTCTTC,CASSASGQGNDEQFF
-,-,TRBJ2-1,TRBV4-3,TGCGCCAGCAGCCAAGAGGCCGGACTCAGCTCCTACAATGAGCAGTTCTTC,CASSQEAGLSSYNEQFF
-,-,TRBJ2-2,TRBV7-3,TGTGCCAGCAGCTCCAGGGGCGCGGACACCGGGGAGCTGTTTTTT,CASSSRGADTGELFF
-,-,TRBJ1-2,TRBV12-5,TGTGCTAGTGGCCTGGATGGGGGGCTGAGAGGCTACACCTTC,CASGLDGGLRGYTF
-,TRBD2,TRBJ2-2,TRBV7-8,TGTGCCAGCAGCTTCTATCGGGGGGGAGAGAACACCGGGGAGCTGTTTTTT,CASSFYRGGENTGELFF
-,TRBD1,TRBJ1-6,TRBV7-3,TGTGCCAGCAGCTCCCCGGACAGGGTAGGAGATAATTCACCCCTCCACTTT,CASSSPDRVGDNSPLHF
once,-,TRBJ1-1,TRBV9,TGTGCCAGCAGCGTCGACAGTACGAACACTGAAGCTTTCTTT,CASSVDSTNTEAFF
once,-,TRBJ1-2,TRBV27,TGTGCCAGCAGTCGCAATAGAGGGGCTGGTCGCTACACCTTC,CASSRNRGAGRYTF
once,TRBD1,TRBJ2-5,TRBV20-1,TGCAGTGCACCTGGACAGGGCGTCCTGCCGACCCAGTACTTC,CSAPGQGVLPTQYF
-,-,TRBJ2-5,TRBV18,TGTGCCAGCTCACGACAATCCCAAGAGACCCAGTACTTC,CASSRQSQETQYF
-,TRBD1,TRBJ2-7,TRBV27,TGTGCCAGCAGTCCACAGGGGACCTCCTACGAGCAGTACTTC,CASSPQGTSYEQYF
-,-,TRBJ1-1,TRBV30,TGTGCCTGGGCCCGCCCCGGGACTACAAGAGAAGCTTTCTTT,CAWARPGTTREAFF
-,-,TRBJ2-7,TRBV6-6,TGTGCCAGCAGTTACCACCGTGGGGGTGGCGAGCAGTACTTC,CASSYHRGGGEQYF
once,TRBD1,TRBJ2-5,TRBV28,TGTGCCAGCAGTAACAGGGGCGTCCAAGAGACCCAGTACTTC,CASSNRGVQETQYF
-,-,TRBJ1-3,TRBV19,TGTGCCAGTTGGTACGGAAACTCTGGAAACACCATATATTTT,CASWYGNSGNTIYF
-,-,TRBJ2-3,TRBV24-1,TGTGCCACCAGTGATAGCCGTAGCACAGATACGCAGTATTTT,CATSDSRSTDTQYF
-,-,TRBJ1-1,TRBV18,TGTGCCAGCTCCCCGATGCAGGACACTGAAGCTTTCTTT,CASSPMQDTEAFF